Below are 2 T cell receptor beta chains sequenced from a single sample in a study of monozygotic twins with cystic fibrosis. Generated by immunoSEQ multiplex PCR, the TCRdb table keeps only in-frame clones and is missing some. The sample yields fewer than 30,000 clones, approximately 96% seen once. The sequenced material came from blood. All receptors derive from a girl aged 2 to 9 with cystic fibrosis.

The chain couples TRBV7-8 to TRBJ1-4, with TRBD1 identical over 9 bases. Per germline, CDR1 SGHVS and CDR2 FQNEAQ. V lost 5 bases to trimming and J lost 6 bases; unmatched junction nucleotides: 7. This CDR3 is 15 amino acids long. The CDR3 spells CASSPLTGGDEKLFF. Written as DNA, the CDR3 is TGTGCCAGCAGCCCACTGACAGGGGGGGATGAAAAACTGTTTTTT.

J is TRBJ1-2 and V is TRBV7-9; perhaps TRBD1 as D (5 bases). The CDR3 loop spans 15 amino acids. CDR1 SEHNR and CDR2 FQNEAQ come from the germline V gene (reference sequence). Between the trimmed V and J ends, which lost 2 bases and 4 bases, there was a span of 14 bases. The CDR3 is CASSLKRRGLYGYTF. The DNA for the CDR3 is TGTGCCAGCAGCTTAAAGCGGCGGGGACTCTATGGCTACACCTTC. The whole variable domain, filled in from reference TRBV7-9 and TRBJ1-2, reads DTGVSQNPRHKITKRGQNVTFRCDPISEHNRLYWYRQTLGQGPEFLTYFQNEAQLEKSRLLSDRFSAERPKGSFSTLEIQRTEQGDSAMYLCASSLKRRGLYGYTFGSGTRLTVV.